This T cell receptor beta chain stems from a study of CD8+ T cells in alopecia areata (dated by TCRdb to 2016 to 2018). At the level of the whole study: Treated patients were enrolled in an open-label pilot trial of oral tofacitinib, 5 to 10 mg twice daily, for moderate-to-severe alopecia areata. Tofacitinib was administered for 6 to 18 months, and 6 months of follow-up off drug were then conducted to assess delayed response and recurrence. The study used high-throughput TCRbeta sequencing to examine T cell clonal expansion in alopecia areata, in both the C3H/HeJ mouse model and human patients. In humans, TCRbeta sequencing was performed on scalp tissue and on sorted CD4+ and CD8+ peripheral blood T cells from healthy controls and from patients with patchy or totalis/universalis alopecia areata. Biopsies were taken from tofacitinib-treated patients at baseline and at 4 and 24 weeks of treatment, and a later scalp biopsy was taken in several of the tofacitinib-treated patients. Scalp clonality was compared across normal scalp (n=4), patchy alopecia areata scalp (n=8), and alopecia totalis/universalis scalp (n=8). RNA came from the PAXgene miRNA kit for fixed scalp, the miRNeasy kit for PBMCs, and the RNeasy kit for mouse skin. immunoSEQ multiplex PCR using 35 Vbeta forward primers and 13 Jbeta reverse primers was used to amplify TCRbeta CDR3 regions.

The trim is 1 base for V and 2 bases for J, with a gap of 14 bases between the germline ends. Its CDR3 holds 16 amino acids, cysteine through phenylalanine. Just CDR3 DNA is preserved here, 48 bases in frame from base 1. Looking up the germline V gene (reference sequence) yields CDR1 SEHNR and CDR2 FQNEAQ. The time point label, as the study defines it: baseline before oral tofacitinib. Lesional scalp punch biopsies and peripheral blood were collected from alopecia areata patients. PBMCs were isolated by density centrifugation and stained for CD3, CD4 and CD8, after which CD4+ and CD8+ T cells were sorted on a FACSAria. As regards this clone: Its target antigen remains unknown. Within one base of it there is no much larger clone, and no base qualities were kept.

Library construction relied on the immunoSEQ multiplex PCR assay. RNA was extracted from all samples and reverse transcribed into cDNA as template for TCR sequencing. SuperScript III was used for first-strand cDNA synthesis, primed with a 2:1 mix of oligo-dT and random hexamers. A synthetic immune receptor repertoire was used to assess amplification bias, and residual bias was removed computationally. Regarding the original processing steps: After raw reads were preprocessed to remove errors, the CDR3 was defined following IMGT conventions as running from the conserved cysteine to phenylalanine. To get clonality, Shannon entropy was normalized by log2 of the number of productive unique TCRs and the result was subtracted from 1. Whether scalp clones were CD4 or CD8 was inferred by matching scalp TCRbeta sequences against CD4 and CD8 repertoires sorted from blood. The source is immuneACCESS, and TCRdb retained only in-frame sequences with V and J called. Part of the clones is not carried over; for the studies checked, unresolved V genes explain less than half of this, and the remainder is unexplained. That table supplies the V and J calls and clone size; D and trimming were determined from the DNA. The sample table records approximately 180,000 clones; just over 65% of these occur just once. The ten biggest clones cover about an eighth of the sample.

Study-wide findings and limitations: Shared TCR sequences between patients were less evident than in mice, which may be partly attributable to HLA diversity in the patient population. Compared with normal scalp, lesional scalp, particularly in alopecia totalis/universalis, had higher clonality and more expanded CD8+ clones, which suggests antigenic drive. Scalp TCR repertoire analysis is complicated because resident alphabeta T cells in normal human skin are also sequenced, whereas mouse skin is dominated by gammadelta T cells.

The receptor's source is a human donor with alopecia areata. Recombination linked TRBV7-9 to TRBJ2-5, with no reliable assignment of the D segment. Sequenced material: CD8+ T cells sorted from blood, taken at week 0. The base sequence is TGTGCCAGCAGCTTAGGTCCGGGCGAGTGGCAAGAGACCCAGTACTTC. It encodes CASSLGPGEWQETQYF.